These 22 T cell receptor beta chains share one sample of origin, sequenced in a study of OX40 agonist ivuxolimab in advanced cancers. Only in-frame clones appear in the TCRdb table, and some are missing; sequencing was by immunoSEQ multiplex PCR. The sample contains around 44,000 clones, 65% to 85% of which appear only once. The material sequenced was CD4+ or CD8+ T cells sorted from blood, taken in a trial of the OX40 agonist ivuxolimab. These receptors all come from an adult with an advanced solid tumor such as melanoma, head and neck, liver or kidney cancer.

This clone was observed a few times. The chain couples TRBV5-8 to TRBJ2-4; D is undetermined. The CDR3 is 16 residues long. Per the germline V gene, CDR1 is SGHTS and CDR2 is YDEGEE. V gave up 0 bases and J gave up 8 bases, with 18 bases separating them. The CDR3 coding sequence is TGTGCCAGCAGCTTGGTGGGTTTGGCACCGGAAGACATTCAGTACTTC. This codes for CASSLVGLAPEDIQYF.

In its sample, this clone was seen a few times. The chain uses TRBV29-1 and TRBJ2-5, with a tentative D call TRBD2 (5 bases). Trimming removed 4 bases at V and 3 bases at J, with 12 bases between. Germline V CDR1 and CDR2: SQVTM, ANQGSEA. The CDR3 sequence is 13 residues long. As DNA, the CDR3 is TGCAGCGTTGTTGAGACTACGAAAGAGACCCAGTACTTC. Its translation is CSVVETTKETQYF.

The gene calls are TRBV6-1 and TRBJ1-4; D is ambiguous. CDR3 size: 15 residues. Looked up from germline, CDR1 is MNHNS and CDR2 is SASEGT. Trimming took off 4 bases at V and 3 bases at J, with 12 bases between the two ends. The CDR3 region is CASSGSTRSNEKLFF. As DNA, the CDR3 is TGTGCCAGCAGTGGCTCCACCCGGTCTAATGAAAAACTGTTTTTT.

The chain joins TRBV4-2 to TRBJ2-3; TRBD1 aligns across 10 bases. The V gene end was trimmed by 2 bases and the J gene end by 4 bases; junction bases not matched to a gene: 6. Looked up from germline, CDR1 is LGHNA and CDR2 is YNFKEQ. This CDR3 has 16 amino acids. CDR3 sequence reads: CASSQRRTGGSDTQYF. CDR3 bases: TGTGCCAGCAGCCAACGTAGGACAGGGGGGTCAGATACGCAGTATTTT.

The V and J genes are TRBV19 and TRBJ2-2; TRBD2 might be the D (5 bases). The V gene lost 1 base and the J gene lost 2 bases, with 14 bases spanning the gap. From germline, CDR1 is LNHDA and CDR2 SQIVND (reference sequence). The CDR3 sequence is 17 residues long. DNA for the CDR3: TGTGCCAGTAGTATAGGACCGGTGGGGAGTAACACCGGGGAGCTGTTTTTT. Protein sequence: CASSIGPVGSNTGELFF. Full variable domain (outside the CDR3, taken from reference TRBV19 and TRBJ2-2): DGGITQSPKYLFRKEGQNVTLSCEQNLNHDAMYWYRQDPGQGLRLIYYSQIVNDFQKGDIAEGYSVSREKKESFPLTVTSAQKNPTAFYLCASSIGPVGSNTGELFFGEGSRLTVL.

The rearrangement links TRBV7-2 to TRBJ2-7; the D gene is possibly TRBD1 (5 bases). There are 15 residues in the CDR3. V was trimmed by 2 bases and J by 3 bases, leaving 14 bases between them. In germline, CDR1 is SGHTA, CDR2 FQGNSA. The DNA of the CDR3 is TGTGCCAGCAGCTTACAGCACAGGACAAACTACGAGCAGTACTTC. Protein sequence: CASSLQHRTNYEQYF. The entire variable domain, with the rest obtained from reference TRBV7-2 and TRBJ2-7, is as follows: GAGVSQSPSNKVTEKGKDVELRCDPISGHTALYWYRQSLGQGLEFLIYFQGNSAPDKSGLPSDRFSAERTGGSVSTLTIQRTQQEDSAVYLCASSLQHRTNYEQYFGPGTRLTVT.

This sequence joins TRBV18 and TRBJ2-7; TRBD1 matches at 8 bases. V lost 3 bases, J lost 7 bases, and 11 bases stayed unmatched. The CDR3 totals 15 residues. Germline CDR1 reads KGHSH; CDR2 reads LQKENI. The CDR3 nucleotides read TGTGCCAGCTCACCGAGGCCGACAGGGGTGGAAGAGCAGTACTTC. Translated, it gives CASSPRPTGVEEQYF.

The V and J genes are TRBV6-6 and TRBJ1-2, with a weak D call TRBD1 (6 bases). The CDR3 has 14 residues. V was shortened by 8 bases and J by 8 bases, with 21 bases between the two germline ends. The germline CDR1 and CDR2 sequences are MNHNY and SVGAGI (reference sequence). The CDR3 protein is CASFPANRAWGYTF. CDR3 nucleotide sequence: TGTGCCAGCTTCCCCGCCAACAGGGCTTGGGGCTACACCTTC.

In DNA form, the CDR3 reads TGTGCCATCATGGGGCTAGCGGGAGAAGGTGAGCAGTTCTTC. It is translated as CAIMGLAGEGEQFF. The chain uses TRBV28 and TRBJ2-1; TRBD2 matches at 10 bases. V lost 10 bases, J lost 9 bases, and 12 bases stayed unmatched. CDR1 and CDR2 (germline): MDHEN, SYDVKM. This CDR3 has 14 amino acids. Complete variable domain (other parts from reference TRBV28 and TRBJ2-1): DVKVTQSSRYLVKRTGEKVFLECVQDMDHENMFWYRQDPGLGLRLIYFSYDVKMKEKGDIPEGYSVSREKKERFSLILESASTNQTSMYLCAIMGLAGEGEQFFGPGTRLTVL.

This clone appeared a few times. The rearrangement joins TRBV5-4 to TRBJ2-3, with 12 bases matching TRBD2. CDR1 and CDR2 (germline): SGHNT, YYREEE (reference sequence). This CDR3 is 15 amino acids long. With 4 bases clipped from V and 7 bases from J, the junction kept 7 bases outside the gene matches. DNA for the CDR3: TGTGCCAGCAGCCTACGGACTAGCGGGATGAATACGCAGTATTTT. Translation: CASSLRTSGMNTQYF.

The rearrangement joins TRBV29-1 to TRBJ2-1, with D perhaps given as TRBD1 or TRBD2 (7 bases each). V was cut by 6 bases and J by 5 bases, with 17 bases left in between. This CDR3 has 14 amino acids. Germline values: CDR1 SQVTM, CDR2 ANQGSEA. The CDR3 is CSVTTGRGNNEQFF. CDR3 in DNA: TGCAGCGTCACGACAGGGAGGGGTAACAATGAGCAGTTCTTC.

The rearrangement uses TRBV15 and TRBJ2-1, with TRBD1 matching 8 bases. V shed 4 bases and J 6 bases; nucleotides not matched to a gene: 5. The CDR3 length is 14 residues. Germline loops: CDR1 LNHNV, CDR2 YYDKDF (reference sequence). The CDR3 reads CATSIRDRSNEQFF. The CDR3 nucleotides read TGTGCCACCAGCATCCGGGACAGGAGCAATGAGCAGTTCTTC.

The gene calls are TRBV7-9 and TRBJ2-3; D ambiguous. This CDR3 region has 13 residues. CDR1 and CDR2 (germline): SEHNR, FQNEAQ (reference sequence). With 2 bases removed from V and 12 bases from J, the gap between germline ends came to 15 bases. The CDR3 region has the DNA TGTGCCAGCAGCTTAACCGGAGAGCTGATTCAGTATTTT. This sequence encodes CASSLTGELIQYF. Combining the CDR3 with reference TRBV7-9 and TRBJ2-3 gives the whole variable domain DTGVSQNPRHKITKRGQNVTFRCDPISEHNRLYWYRQTLGQGPEFLTYFQNEAQLEKSRLLSDRFSAERPKGSFSTLEIQRTEQGDSAMYLCASSLTGELIQYFGPGTRLTVL.

V and J are TRBV5-1 and TRBJ1-4, with D hard to call. The germline V gene has CDR1 SGHRS and CDR2 YFSETQ. The CDR3 loop spans 14 amino acids. V lost 0 bases and J 0 bases, leaving 3 bases between the germline ends. CDR3 amino acids: CASSLDTTNEKLFF. For the CDR3, the DNA is TGCGCCAGCAGCTTGGATACAACTAATGAAAAACTGTTTTTT.

This clone was detected a few times. CDR3 residues: CASSLWSTGKHTGELFF. In DNA, the CDR3 is TGTGCCAGCAGCTTATGGTCAACAGGGAAGCACACCGGGGAGCTGTTTTTT. This chain connects TRBV7-9 to TRBJ2-2; maybe TRBD1 (6 bases). From germline, CDR1 is SEHNR and CDR2 FQNEAQ (reference sequence). The CDR3 sequence is 17 residues long. V was clipped by 2 bases and J by 3 bases, with 16 bases between them. The full variable domain, with the rest looked up from reference TRBV7-9 and TRBJ2-2, is DTGVSQNPRHKITKRGQNVTFRCDPISEHNRLYWYRQTLGQGPEFLTYFQNEAQLEKSRLLSDRFSAERPKGSFSTLEIQRTEQGDSAMYLCASSLWSTGKHTGELFFGEGSRLTVL.

The V call is TRBV2, the J call TRBJ1-1; no firm D call. Germline V CDR1 and CDR2: SNHLY, FYNNEI. The length of the CDR3 is 13 residues. Trimming took 8 bases from V and 0 from J, leaving 10 bases between them. In DNA, the CDR3 is TGTGCCAGCCACGGGGAAATGAACACTGAAGCTTTCTTT. The encoded protein is CASHGEMNTEAFF.

The chain recombines TRBV28 with TRBJ2-2, with D perhaps TRBD2 (5 bases). The CDR3 is made up of 20 amino acids. Germline CDR1 MDHEN, CDR2 SYDVKM. The V end was cut by 2 bases, the J end by 1 base, with 23 bases between. The DNA of the CDR3 is TGTGCCAGCAGTTTACTCTCGGGGTATAGTATCGCAGTGAACACCGGGGAGCTGTTTTTT. Residues: CASSLLSGYSIAVNTGELFF.

The chain uses TRBV9 and TRBJ2-7; 10 bases line up with TRBD1. This CDR3 is 15 amino acids long. Germline V gene lookup returns CDR1 SGDLS and CDR2 YYNGEE. Trimming removed 4 bases from V and 7 bases from J; junction bases left unmatched: 11. The CDR3 DNA is TGTGCCAGCAGCATTTCCGGGACAGGGGAGGGGGAGCAGTACTTC. This codes for CASSISGTGEGEQYF.

This chain joins TRBV5-4 and TRBJ1-1; 11 bases match TRBD1. The junction had 9 bases not matched to a gene; V was cut back by 6 bases and J by 5 bases. Germline V lookup: CDR1 SGHNT, CDR2 YYREEE (reference sequence). CDR3 length: 15 residues. In DNA form, the CDR3 reads TGTGCCAGCAACCACCGGACAGGGGGCAGGACTGAAGCTTTCTTT. Encoded protein: CASNHRTGGRTEAFF.

V usage is TRBV20-1 and J usage is TRBJ2-1; D is possibly TRBD1 or TRBD2 (6 bases each). This CDR3 is 10 amino acids long. Germline assignment: CDR1 DFQATT and CDR2 SNEGSKA (reference sequence). In DNA, the CDR3 is TGCGGGGGGCTTTGGGGTGAGCAGTTCTTC. It specifies CGGLWGEQFF.

V is TRBV11-1 and J is TRBJ2-5, with 8 bases lining up with TRBD2. The CDR3 is 14 residues long. The J segment lost 2 bases and the V segment lost 5 bases, leaving 4 bases of the junction unmatched. CDR1 is SGHAT and CDR2 is FQDESV in the germline V gene (reference sequence). CDR3 in DNA: TGTGCCAGCAGCCCCGGACTAGCTCAAGAGACCCAGTACTTC. Residues: CASSPGLAQETQYF. The entire variable domain, with the rest obtained from reference TRBV11-1 and TRBJ2-5, is as follows: EAEVAQSPRYKITEKSQAVAFWCDPISGHATLYWYRQILGQGPELLVQFQDESVVDDSQLPKDRFSAERLKGVDSTLKIQPAELGDSAMYLCASSPGLAQETQYFGPGTRLLVL.

The rearrangement joins TRBV4-1 to TRBJ1-1, with D hard to call. With 0 bases removed from V and 0 bases from J, the gap between germline ends came to 26 bases. There are 21 residues in the CDR3. Germline V lookup: CDR1 MGHRA, CDR2 YSYEKL. CDR3 sequence (DNA): TGCGCCAGCAGCCAAGATAGGAGGCGCCGAGACTGGAGGATCTTGAACACTGAAGCTTTCTTT. This encodes CASSQDRRRRDWRILNTEAFF.